These 15 T cell receptor beta chains were sequenced from one sample in a study of naive CD8 T cells in extremely preterm neonates. Which antigens these TCRs recognize remains unknown. Preterm samples came from extremely preterm deliveries at about 22-28 weeks. Study-wide results and caveats: Preterm infants showed shorter CDR3s, fewer N additions and less trimming than older groups.

Profiled with immunoSEQ multiplex PCR; TCRdb holds only in-frame clones, not every one. This table has roughly 5,100 clones, more than 90% appearing once. Sample: naive CD8+ T cells from cord blood. Receptors were obtained from a boy who was born preterm.

V usage is TRBV29-1 and J usage is TRBJ2-7; possibly TRBD1 for D (6 bases). Trimming shortened V by 7 bases and J by 4 bases, and 11 bases separated the two germline ends. CDR1 and CDR2 from the germline V gene are SQVTM and ANQGSEA. This CDR3 has 11 amino acids. Here the CDR3 DNA reads TGCAGCGCCAGAACAGGGTACGAGCAGTACTTC. Residues: CSARTGYEQYF.

In this sample, this clone turned up a few times. The rearrangement links TRBV4-3 to TRBJ2-7; TRBD2 agrees at 8 bases. Germline CDR1 is LGHNA and CDR2 is YSLEER. J lost 0 bases, V lost 1 base, and 2 bases had no gene match. The CDR3 is 15 residues long. The CDR3 DNA follows: TGCGCCAGCAGCCAAGGACTAGCGAGCTCCTACGAGCAGTACTTC. This translates into CASSQGLASSYEQYF.

The chain links TRBV2 to TRBJ2-1; no definite D call. CDR3 length: 12 residues. In germline, CDR1 is SNHLY, CDR2 FYNNEI. V lost 6 bases and J 4 bases, leaving 7 bases between the germline ends. CDR3 region: CASRVGYNEQFF. Written as DNA, the CDR3 is TGTGCCAGCAGAGTAGGTTACAATGAGCAGTTCTTC.

This clone was counted a single time. The V and J genes are TRBV7-9 and TRBJ1-1; D gene unclear. Trimming removed 5 bases at V and 1 base at J, with 11 bases between. The CDR3 is 14 residues long. In germline, CDR1 is SEHNR, CDR2 FQNEAQ (reference sequence). The DNA for the CDR3 is TGTGCCAGCAGCAACGGACGGGGGAACACTGAAGCTTTCTTT. It specifies CASSNGRGNTEAFF. Based on the CDR3 plus reference TRBV7-9 and TRBJ1-1, the full variable domain is DTGVSQNPRHKITKRGQNVTFRCDPISEHNRLYWYRQTLGQGPEFLTYFQNEAQLEKSRLLSDRFSAERPKGSFSTLEIQRTEQGDSAMYLCASSNGRGNTEAFFGQGTRLTVV.

The chain is built from TRBV9 and TRBJ2-1, with D tentatively TRBD1 (5 bases). CDR1 SGDLS and CDR2 YYNGEE come from the germline V gene. The CDR3 length is 14 residues. V lost 0 bases and J 2 bases, leaving 6 bases between the germline ends. The CDR3 is CASSVGTTYNEQFF. The CDR3 DNA sequence: TGTGCCAGCAGCGTAGGGACAACCTACAATGAGCAGTTCTTC.

The V and J genes are TRBV5-3 and TRBJ2-3, with TRBD2 identical over 7 bases. TRBV5-3 is noted as an ORF with a role that remains uncertain. This CDR3 contains 13 residues. Trimming cost V 8 bases and J 0 bases; bases outside gene matches: 3. This chain's CDR3 is CASSGTSTDTQYF. In DNA, the CDR3 is TGTGCCAGCAGCGGGACTAGCACAGATACGCAGTATTTT.

A note on this clone: The junction shows a germline mismatch at one end, possibly a read error. The chain carries TRBV4-3 and TRBJ2-3, with D maybe TRBD2 (6 bases). CDR3 length equals 13 residues. Germline-derived CDR1 and CDR2 are LGHNA and YSLEER. For the CDR3, the DNA is TGCGCCAGCAGCCCGGGACTTTCTGATACGCGGTATTTT. As protein: CASSPGLSDTRYF.

The V and J genes are TRBV11-3 and TRBJ2-7; the match to TRBD1 covers 8 bases. The CDR3 has 16 residues. Per germline, CDR1 SGHNT and CDR2 YENEEA. V gave up 5 bases and J gave up 0 bases; unmatched junction bases: 9. CDR3: CASSGRQGLISYEQYF. The CDR3 nucleotides are TGTGCCAGCAGCGGAAGACAGGGGCTGATCTCCTACGAGCAGTACTTC.

The rearrangement uses TRBV27 and TRBJ2-3; D gene uncertain. Germline V gives CDR1 MNHEY, CDR2 SMNVEV (reference sequence). This CDR3 is built from 11 residues. V was cut by 5 bases and J by 0 bases, with 0 bases left in between. The CDR3 DNA reads as TGTGCCAGCAGTAGCACAGATACGCAGTATTTT. The encoded protein is CASSSTDTQYF.

This clone was counted a single time. In DNA, the CDR3 is TGTGCCAGCAGCTTACTAGCGGGAGCAGATACGCAGTATTTT. As protein: CASSLLAGADTQYF. The J gene is TRBJ2-3, the V gene TRBV7-9; 10 bases agree with TRBD2. The CDR3 sequence is 14 residues long. V lost 2 bases and J lost 4; bases outside the gene matches: 0. Germline V gives CDR1 SEHNR, CDR2 FQNEAQ (reference sequence).

J is TRBJ1-2 and V is TRBV7-9; 11 bases fit TRBD1. This CDR3 comprises 15 residues. Per germline, CDR1 SEHNR and CDR2 FQNEAQ (reference sequence). V lost 5 bases and J lost 3; bases outside the gene matches: 5. The CDR3, as DNA: TGTGCCAGCAGCCCGCGGACAGGGGGCGACTATGGCTACACCTTC. Translating gives CASSPRTGGDYGYTF.

The count of this clone is one. The chain uses TRBV28 and TRBJ2-7, with 10 bases lining up with TRBD2. J was trimmed by 0 bases and V by 6 bases; bases with no gene match: 5. Germline V gene data show CDR1 as MDHEN and CDR2 as SYDVKM. The CDR3 runs to 15 residues. The CDR3 protein is CASRAWTSGSYEQYF. The CDR3 coding sequence is TGTGCCAGCAGAGCGTGGACTAGCGGCTCCTACGAGCAGTACTTC.

V gene TRBV11-3 combines with J gene TRBJ2-7, with D possibly being TRBD1 (6 bases). The germline gives CDR1 SGHNT, CDR2 YENEEA. CDR3 size: 15 residues. V gave up 4 bases and J gave up 0 bases, with 13 bases separating them. The CDR3 is CASSSWDKSSYEQYF. In DNA, the CDR3 is TGTGCCAGCAGCTCCTGGGACAAAAGCTCCTACGAGCAGTACTTC.

J is TRBJ2-5 and V is TRBV28, with 9 bases fitting TRBD2. V trimming: 2 bases; J trimming: 5 bases; junction bases outside the gene matches: 12. The CDR3 is 17 amino acids. Per the germline V gene, CDR1 is MDHEN and CDR2 is SYDVKM. CDR3 residues: CASSLVAGRLAGETQYF. Written as DNA, the CDR3 is TGTGCCAGCAGTTTAGTGGCAGGGAGGCTAGCGGGGGAGACCCAGTACTTC.

The rearrangement links TRBV4-1 to TRBJ1-5, with TRBD1 as a possible D gene (5 bases). V gave up 1 base and J gave up 5 bases, with 6 bases separating them. Per the germline V gene, CDR1 is MGHRA and CDR2 is YSYEKL. The CDR3 loop spans 13 amino acids. For the CDR3, the DNA is TGCGCCAGCAGCCAAGCCAGGGATCAGCCCCAGCATTTT. This translates into CASSQARDQPQHF.